This TCR beta chain stems from a study of blood T cell repertoires in COVID-19. V gave up 3 bases and J gave up 4 bases, with 9 bases separating them. The CDR3 covers 13 residues. The germline CDR1 and CDR2 sequences are LGHDT and YNNKEL (reference sequence). Generated by immunoSEQ multiplex PCR, the TCRdb table keeps only in-frame clones and is missing some. The sample contains approximately 180,000 clones, around 87% of which appear only once. What was sequenced was peripheral blood. The source is a man aged 40-49 years with active or convalescent COVID-19. The gene calls are TRBV3-1 (or the pseudogene TRBV3-2) and TRBJ1-1, with TRBD1 as a possible D gene (5 bases). The CDR3 here is CASSQGGPTEAFF. CDR3 in DNA: TGTGCCAGCAGCCAGGGGGGTCCCACTGAAGCTTTCTTT.